These 18 T cell receptor beta chains were all obtained from the same sample, sequenced in a study of blood T cells in healthy people across ages. PCR was performed a second time for about 7 to 12 cycles using a sample-barcoded 5' primer and a J-beta primer mix. Via MiXCR, TCRdb re-called the 5' RACE reads, giving one row per CDR3 protein. The sample comprises 1.5 million to 2 million distinct CDR3 sequences, about 30% of which are singletons, and more than 6% rests with the top ten. The sample consisted of blood. All receptors derive from a woman between 25 and 40 years old in good health.

V usage is TRBV30 and J usage is TRBJ2-3, with D perhaps TRBD1 or TRBD2 (6 bases each). The V and J ends lost 3 bases and 6 bases respectively, with 13 bases between them. This CDR3 contains 13 residues. Germline V gene data show CDR1 as GTSNPN and CDR2 as SVGIG (reference sequence). CDR3 nucleotides: TGTGCCTGGAGCGTAGGGGGGTCGGATACGCAGTATTTT. It yields the protein CAWSVGGSDTQYF.

The J gene is TRBJ2-4, the V gene TRBV9, with 7 positions matching TRBD2. The CDR3 runs 15 residues. Germline CDR1 SGDLS, CDR2 YYNGEE. The J segment lost 13 bases and the V segment lost 2 bases, leaving 15 bases of the junction unmatched. The CDR3 spells CASSVSGGVYNEQYF. As DNA, the CDR3 is TGTGCCAGCAGCGTCTCGGGGGGAGTCTACAATGAGCAGTACTTC.

The table lists this clonotype with a few counts. This chain connects TRBV4-1 to TRBJ2-1; 9 nucleotides agree with TRBD1. The length of the CDR3 is 15 residues. V lost 4 bases, J lost 9 bases, and 10 bases stayed unmatched. Germline CDR1 is MGHRA and CDR2 is YSYEKL. The CDR3 coding sequence is TGCGCCAGCAGCCTATCCGGGACAGGGAGCTCTGAGCAGTTCTTC. Translating gives CASSLSGTGSSEQFF.

The chain is built from TRBV7-2 and TRBJ2-7; 11 bases are a match to TRBD2. CDR3 length: 14 residues. Germline V gene data show CDR1 as SGHTA and CDR2 as FQGNSA. Trimming took 7 bases from V and 4 from J; bases not matched to a gene: 6. The chain's CDR3 is CASTTSGTEYEQYF. CDR3 nucleotide sequence: TGTGCCAGCACGACTAGCGGGACTGAATACGAGCAGTACTTC.

The V call is TRBV20-1, the J call TRBJ2-7; D gene unclear. The CDR3 has 15 amino acids. Per germline, CDR1 DFQATT and CDR2 SNEGSKA (reference sequence). Between the trimmed V and J ends, which lost 0 bases and 3 bases, there was a span of 15 bases. CDR3 nucleotides: TGCAGTGCTAGAGAAGAATCGACAAGCTACTACGAGCAGTACTTC. As protein: CSAREESTSYYEQYF.

The chain recombines TRBV3-1 with TRBJ2-1, with TRBD1 matching 7 bases. CDR1 and CDR2 (germline): LGHDT, YNNKEL (reference sequence). J was trimmed by 8 bases and V by 1 base; bases with no gene match: 8. The CDR3 is 15 residues long. The CDR3 bases are TGTGCCAGCAGCCAAGGACAGGGCCTACGGGATGAGCAGTTCTTC. Residues: CASSQGQGLRDEQFF.

The sample holds a few counts of this clonotype. The gene calls are TRBV24-1 and TRBJ2-3; D is unresolved. In germline, CDR1 is KGHDR, CDR2 SFDVKD. This CDR3 has 12 amino acids. V gave up 4 bases and J gave up 4 bases, with 5 bases separating them. CDR3 coding DNA: TGTGCCACCAGTGAGACCCCAGATACGCAGTATTTT. It specifies CATSETPDTQYF.

Comments on this clonotype: A much more abundant neighbour one base away suggests this may be a read error. V is TRBV4-3 and J is TRBJ2-5, with TRBD2 identical over 11 bases. The CDR3 has 16 amino acids. The germline CDR1 and CDR2 sequences are LGHNA and YSLEER. CDR3 protein: CASSQVIAGGQETRYF. Written as DNA, the CDR3 is TGCGCCAGCAGCCAGGTTATAGCGGGAGGGCAAGAGACCCGGTACTTC.

This clonotype was recorded many times. The genes are TRBV10-3 and TRBJ2-7, with D uncertain. CDR3 length: 14 residues. V was pared by 4 bases and J by 5 bases, with 15 bases between. Germline V gene sequence: CDR1 ENHRY, CDR2 SYGVKD. CDR3 region: CAISGEAALDEQYF. The DNA for the CDR3 is TGTGCCATCAGTGGAGAGGCAGCTCTCGACGAGCAGTACTTC.

The V call is TRBV12-3 or TRBV12-4, the J call TRBJ1-2, with D unclear. Trimming shortened V by 3 bases and J by 8 bases, and 4 bases separated the two germline ends. The CDR3 contains 10 residues. CDR3 loop: CASSFEGYTF. CDR3 sequence (DNA): TGTGCCAGCAGTTTTGAAGGCTACACCTTC.

With regard to this clonotype: A far larger clone is off by one base, so a read error is likely. This chain connects TRBV12-3 or TRBV12-4 to TRBJ2-6; no firm D call. The CDR3 spans 14 residues. CDR3 sequence: CASSFRSGPNVLTF. CDR3 sequence (DNA): TGTGCCAGCAGTTTCAGGAGTGGGCCCAACGTCCTGACTTTC.

The rearrangement uses TRBV20-1 and TRBJ2-1, with TRBD2 matching 9 bases. V trimming: 3 bases; J trimming: 6 bases; junction bases outside the gene matches: 9. CDR1 is DFQATT, CDR2 SNEGSKA, per germline (reference sequence). The CDR3 has 15 residues. As DNA, the CDR3 is TGCAGTGCTAGTCTGACAGCGGGAGGTAGCAATGAGCAGTTCTTC. This translates into CSASLTAGGSNEQFF.

Notes on this clonotype: At one end, the junction sequence differs from germline, possibly due to a read error. The CDR3 bases are TGTGCCAGCAGCGTAGCGCCCTCGGAGAAGGGGTATGGCGACACCTTC. Amino acid sequence: CASSVAPSEKGYGDTF. The chain couples TRBV9 to TRBJ1-2; tentative D call: TRBD1 (5 bases). The germline V gene encodes CDR1 SGDLS and CDR2 YYNGEE. This CDR3 comprises 16 residues.

This clonotype showed up just a few times. This chain uses TRBV5-1 with TRBJ2-5, with D tentatively TRBD1 (6 bases). There are 14 residues in the CDR3. V lost 2 bases to trimming and J lost 5 bases, with 13 bases between them. CDR1 and CDR2 (germline): SGHRS, YFSETQ. The CDR3 here is CASSLQGFAETQYF. The DNA for the CDR3 is TGCGCCAGCAGCTTACAGGGTTTTGCCGAGACCCAGTACTTC.

This clonotype was recorded a few times. The chain has TRBV5-6 and TRBJ2-5; possibly TRBD1 for D (6 bases). V was trimmed by 7 bases and J by 4 bases, leaving 14 bases between them. CDR3 length: 13 amino acids. Germline V gene sequence: CDR1 SGHDT, CDR2 YYEEEE. CDR3 residues: CASAPGDRETQYF. The CDR3 region has the DNA TGTGCCAGCGCTCCAGGGGATAGAGAGACCCAGTACTTC.

This clonotype was detected only a few times. The V gene is TRBV19, the J gene TRBJ2-3; 7 positions agree with TRBD1. In germline, CDR1 is LNHDA, CDR2 SQIVND (reference sequence). V shed 10 bases and J 6 bases; nucleotides not matched to a gene: 10. The CDR3 runs to 13 residues. The CDR3 nucleotides read TGTGCCACCGGGACAGAGGTGAGGGATACGCAGTATTTT. It is translated as CATGTEVRDTQYF.

This clonotype was seen a handful of times. The genes are TRBV12-3 or TRBV12-4 and TRBJ1-2; the match to TRBD1 covers 7 bases. This CDR3 contains 14 residues. Germline trimming cut 6 bases from V and 2 bases from J; bases unmatched to any gene: 6. This chain's CDR3 is CASRSTGANYGYTF. The CDR3 region has the DNA TGTGCCAGCAGATCCACAGGGGCGAACTATGGCTACACCTTC.

At least ten counts were recorded for this clonotype. The chain uses TRBV28 and TRBJ2-7; 7 nucleotides match TRBD2. Trimming removed 4 bases from V and 5 bases from J; junction bases left unmatched: 5. The CDR3 is 13 amino acids. CDR1 and CDR2 (germline): MDHEN, SYDVKM. This chain's CDR3 is CASSSRAGDEQYF. The CDR3, as DNA: TGTGCCAGCAGTTCCAGGGCGGGGGACGAGCAGTACTTC.